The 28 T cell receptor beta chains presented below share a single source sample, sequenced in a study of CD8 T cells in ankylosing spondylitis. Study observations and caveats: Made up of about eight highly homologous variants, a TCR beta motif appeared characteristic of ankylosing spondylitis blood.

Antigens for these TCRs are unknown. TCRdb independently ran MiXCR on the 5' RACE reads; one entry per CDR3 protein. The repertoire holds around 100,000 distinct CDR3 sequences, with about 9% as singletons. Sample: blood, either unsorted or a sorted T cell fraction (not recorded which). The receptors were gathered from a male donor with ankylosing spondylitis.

The CDR3 here is CASSLSASFMNTEAFF. DNA of the CDR3: TGTGCCAGCAGCTTGTCGGCCAGCTTCATGAACACTGAAGCTTTCTTT. The rearrangement uses TRBV5-6 and TRBJ1-1; D unresolved. CDR1 is SGHDT and CDR2 is YYEEEE in the germline V gene. CDR3 length equals 16 residues. V shed 1 base and J shed 0 bases, with 13 bases lying between them.

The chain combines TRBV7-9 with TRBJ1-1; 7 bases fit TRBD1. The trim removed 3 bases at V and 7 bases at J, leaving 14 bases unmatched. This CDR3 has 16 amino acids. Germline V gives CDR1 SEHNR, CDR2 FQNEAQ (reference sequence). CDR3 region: CASSFLPADRDSEAFF. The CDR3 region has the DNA TGTGCCAGCAGCTTCTTACCCGCTGACCGGGACAGTGAAGCTTTCTTT. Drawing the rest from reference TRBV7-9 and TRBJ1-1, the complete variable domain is DTGVSQNPRHKITKRGQNVTFRCDPISEHNRLYWYRQTLGQGPEFLTYFQNEAQLEKSRLLSDRFSAERPKGSFSTLEIQRTEQGDSAMYLCASSFLPADRDSEAFFGQGTRLTVV.

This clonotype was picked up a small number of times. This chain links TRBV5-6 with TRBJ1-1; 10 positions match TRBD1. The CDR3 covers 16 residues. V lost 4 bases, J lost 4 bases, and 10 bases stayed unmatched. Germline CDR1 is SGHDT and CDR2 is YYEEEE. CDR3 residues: CASSPGTGEVFTEAFF. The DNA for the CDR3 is TGTGCCAGCAGCCCCGGGACAGGGGAGGTGTTCACTGAAGCTTTCTTT.

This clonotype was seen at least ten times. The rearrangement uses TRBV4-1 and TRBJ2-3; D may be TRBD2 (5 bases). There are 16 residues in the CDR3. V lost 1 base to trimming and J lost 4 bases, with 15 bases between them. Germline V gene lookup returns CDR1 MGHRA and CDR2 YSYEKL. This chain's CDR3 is CASSQGSEGVADTQYF. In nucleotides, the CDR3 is TGCGCCAGCAGCCAAGGGTCCGAGGGAGTAGCAGATACGCAGTATTTT.

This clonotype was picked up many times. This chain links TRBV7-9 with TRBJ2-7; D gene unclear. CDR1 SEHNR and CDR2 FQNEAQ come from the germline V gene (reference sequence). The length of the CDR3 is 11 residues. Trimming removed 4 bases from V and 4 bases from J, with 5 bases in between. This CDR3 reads CASSSQYEQYF. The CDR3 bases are TGTGCCAGCAGCTCCCAGTACGAGCAGTACTTC.

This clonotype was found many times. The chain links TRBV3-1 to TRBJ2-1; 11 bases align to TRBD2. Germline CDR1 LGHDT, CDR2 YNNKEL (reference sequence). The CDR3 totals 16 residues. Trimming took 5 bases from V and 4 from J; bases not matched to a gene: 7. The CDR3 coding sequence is TGTGCCAGCAGCTCGCCGACTAGCGGGAAATACAATGAGCAGTTCTTC. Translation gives CASSSPTSGKYNEQFF.

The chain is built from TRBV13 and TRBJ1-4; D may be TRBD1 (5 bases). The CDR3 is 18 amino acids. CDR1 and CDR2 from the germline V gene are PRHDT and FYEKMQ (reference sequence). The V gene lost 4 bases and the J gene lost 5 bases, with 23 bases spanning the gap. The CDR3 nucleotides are TGTGCCAGCAGCTCCTCCGCCGCCCGGGGCCGATGGAATGAAAAACTGTTTTTT. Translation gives CASSSSAARGRWNEKLFF.

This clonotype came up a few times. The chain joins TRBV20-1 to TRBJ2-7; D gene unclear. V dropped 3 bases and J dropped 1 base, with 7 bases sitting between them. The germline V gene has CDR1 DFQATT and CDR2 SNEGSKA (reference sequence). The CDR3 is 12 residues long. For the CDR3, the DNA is TGCAGTGCTAGGGGCACTTCCTACGAGCAGTACTTC. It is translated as CSARGTSYEQYF.

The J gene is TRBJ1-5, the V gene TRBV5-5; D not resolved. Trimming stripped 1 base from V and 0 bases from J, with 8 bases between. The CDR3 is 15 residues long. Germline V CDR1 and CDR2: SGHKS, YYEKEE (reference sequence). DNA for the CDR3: TGTGCCAGCAGCTTGACAGAGTATAGCAATCAGCCCCAGCATTTT. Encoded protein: CASSLTEYSNQPQHF. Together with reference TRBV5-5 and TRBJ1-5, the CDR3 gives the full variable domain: DAGVTQSPTHLIKTRGQQVTLRCSPISGHKSVSWYQQVLGQGPQFIFQYYEKEERGRGNFPDRFSARQFPNYSSELNVNALLLGDSALYLCASSLTEYSNQPQHFGDGTRLSIL.

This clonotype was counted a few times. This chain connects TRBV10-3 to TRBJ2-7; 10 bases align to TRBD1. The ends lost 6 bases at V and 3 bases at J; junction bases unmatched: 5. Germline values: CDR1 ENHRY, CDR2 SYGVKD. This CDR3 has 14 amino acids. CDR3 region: CAIREDRGVYEQYF. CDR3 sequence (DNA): TGTGCCATCAGAGAGGACAGGGGGGTCTACGAGCAGTACTTC.

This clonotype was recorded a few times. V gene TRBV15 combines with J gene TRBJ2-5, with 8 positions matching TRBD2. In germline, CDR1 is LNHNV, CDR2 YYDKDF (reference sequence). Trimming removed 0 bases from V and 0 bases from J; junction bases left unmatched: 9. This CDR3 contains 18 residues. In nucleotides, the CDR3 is TGTGCCACCAGCAGAGATTTAGTCGGGGGGGAATACCAAGAGACCCAGTACTTC. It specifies CATSRDLVGGEYQETQYF. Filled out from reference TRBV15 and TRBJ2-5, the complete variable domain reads DAMVIQNPRYQVTQFGKPVTLSCSQTLNHNVMYWYQQKSSQAPKLLFHYYDKDFNNEADTPDNFQSRRPNTSFCFLDIRSPGLGDTAMYLCATSRDLVGGEYQETQYFGPGTRLLVL.

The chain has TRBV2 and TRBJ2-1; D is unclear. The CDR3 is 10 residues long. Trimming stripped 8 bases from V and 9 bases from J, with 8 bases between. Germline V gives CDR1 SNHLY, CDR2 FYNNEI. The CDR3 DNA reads TGTGCCAGCCGGGCGAGTGAGCAGTTCTTC. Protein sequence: CASRASEQFF.

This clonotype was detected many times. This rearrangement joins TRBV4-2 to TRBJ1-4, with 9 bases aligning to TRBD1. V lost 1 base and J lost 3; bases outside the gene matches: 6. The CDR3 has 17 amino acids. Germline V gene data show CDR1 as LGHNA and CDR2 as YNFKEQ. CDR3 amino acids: CASSQGSQGAANEKLFF. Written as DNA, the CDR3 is TGTGCCAGCAGCCAAGGGTCACAGGGGGCGGCTAATGAAAAACTGTTTTTT.

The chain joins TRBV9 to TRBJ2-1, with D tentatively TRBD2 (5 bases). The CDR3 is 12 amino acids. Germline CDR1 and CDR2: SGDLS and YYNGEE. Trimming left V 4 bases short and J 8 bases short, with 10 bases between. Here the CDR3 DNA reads TGTGCCAGCAGCCCCCCGGGGTATGAGCAGTTCTTC. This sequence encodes CASSPPGYEQFF.

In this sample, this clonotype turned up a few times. The CDR3 nucleotides are TGTGCCAGCAGCATGACGGTGGTTGGGACAGATACGCAGTATTTT. This gives the protein CASSMTVVGTDTQYF. The rearrangement links TRBV7-9 to TRBJ2-3, with D unclear. The CDR3 runs to 15 residues. The germline V gene has CDR1 SEHNR and CDR2 FQNEAQ (reference sequence). The V end was cut by 5 bases, the J end by 3 bases, with 15 bases between. The full variable domain, with the rest looked up from reference TRBV7-9 and TRBJ2-3, is DTGVSQNPRHKITKRGQNVTFRCDPISEHNRLYWYRQTLGQGPEFLTYFQNEAQLEKSRLLSDRFSAERPKGSFSTLEIQRTEQGDSAMYLCASSMTVVGTDTQYFGPGTRLTVL.

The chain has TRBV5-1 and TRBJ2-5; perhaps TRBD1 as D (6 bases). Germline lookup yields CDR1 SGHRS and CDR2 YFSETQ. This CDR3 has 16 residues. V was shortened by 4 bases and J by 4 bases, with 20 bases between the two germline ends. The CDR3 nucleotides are TGCGCCAGCAGCCTGCAGGGGAGAGGCTGGCGAGAGACCCAGTACTTC. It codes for CASSLQGRGWRETQYF.

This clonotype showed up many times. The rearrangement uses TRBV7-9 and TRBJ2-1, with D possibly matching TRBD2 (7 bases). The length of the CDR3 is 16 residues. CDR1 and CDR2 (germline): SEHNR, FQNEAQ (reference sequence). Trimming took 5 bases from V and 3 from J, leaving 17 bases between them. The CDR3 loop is CASSGGASVFYNEQFF. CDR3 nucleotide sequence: TGTGCCAGCAGCGGGGGGGCGTCAGTCTTCTACAATGAGCAGTTCTTC.

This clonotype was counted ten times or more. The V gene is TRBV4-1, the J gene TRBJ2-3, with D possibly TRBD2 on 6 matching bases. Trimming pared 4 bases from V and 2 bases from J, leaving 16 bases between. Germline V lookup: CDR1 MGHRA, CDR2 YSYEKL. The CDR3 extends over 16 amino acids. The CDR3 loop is CASSPRGAGPTDTQYF. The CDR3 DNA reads TGCGCCAGCAGCCCGAGAGGCGCGGGACCCACAGATACGCAGTATTTT.

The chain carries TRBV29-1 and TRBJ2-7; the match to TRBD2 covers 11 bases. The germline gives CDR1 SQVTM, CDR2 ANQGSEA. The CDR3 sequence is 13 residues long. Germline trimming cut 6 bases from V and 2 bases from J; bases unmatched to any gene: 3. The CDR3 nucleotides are TGCAGCGTAATTAGCGGGAGGGCCTACGAGCAGTACTTC. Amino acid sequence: CSVISGRAYEQYF.

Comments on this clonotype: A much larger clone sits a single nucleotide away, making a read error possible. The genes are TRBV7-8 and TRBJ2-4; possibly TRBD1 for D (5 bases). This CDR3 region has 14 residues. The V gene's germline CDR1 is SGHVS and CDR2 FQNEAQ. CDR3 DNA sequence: TGTGCCAGCAGCAATGGTCAGGGTAGAAACATTCAGTGCTTC. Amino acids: CASSNGQGRNIQCF. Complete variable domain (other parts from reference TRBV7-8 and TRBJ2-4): GAGVSQSPRYKVAKRGQDVALRCDPISGHVSLFWYQQALGQGPEFLTYFQNEAQLDKSGLPSDRFFAERPEGSVSTLKIQRTQQEDSAVYLCASSNGQGRNIQCFGAGTRLSVL.

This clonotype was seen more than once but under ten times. CDR3 coding DNA: TGTGCCACCAGCAAACCCGGGACAATTGAGCAGTTCTTC. Translated: CATSKPGTIEQFF. The chain has TRBV15 and TRBJ2-1; TRBD1 might be the D (6 bases). There are 13 residues in the CDR3. Looked up from germline, CDR1 is LNHNV and CDR2 is YYDKDF (reference sequence). Deletions cut 4 bases from V and 9 bases from J, with 13 bases between.

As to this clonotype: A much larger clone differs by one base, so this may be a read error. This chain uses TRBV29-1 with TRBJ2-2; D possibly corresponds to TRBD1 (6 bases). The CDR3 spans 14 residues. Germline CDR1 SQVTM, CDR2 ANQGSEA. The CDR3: CSVEEGTNTGVLFF. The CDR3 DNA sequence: TGCAGCGTTGAAGAGGGGACAAACACCGGGGTGCTGTTTTTT.

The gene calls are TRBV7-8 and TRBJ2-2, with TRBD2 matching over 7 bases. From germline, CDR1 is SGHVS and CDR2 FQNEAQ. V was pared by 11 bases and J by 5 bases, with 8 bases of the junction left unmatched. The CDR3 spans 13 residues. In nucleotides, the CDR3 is TGTGCCGTCCCACTAGCGCGAACCGGGGAGCTGTTTTTT. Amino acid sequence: CAVPLARTGELFF. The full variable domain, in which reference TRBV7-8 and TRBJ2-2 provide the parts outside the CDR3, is GAGVSQSPRYKVAKRGQDVALRCDPISGHVSLFWYQQALGQGPEFLTYFQNEAQLDKSGLPSDRFFAERPEGSVSTLKIQRTQQEDSAVYLCAVPLARTGELFFGEGSRLTVL.

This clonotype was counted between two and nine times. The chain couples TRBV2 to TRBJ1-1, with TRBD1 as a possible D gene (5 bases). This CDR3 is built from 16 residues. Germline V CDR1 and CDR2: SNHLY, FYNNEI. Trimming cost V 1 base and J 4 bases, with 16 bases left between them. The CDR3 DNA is TGTGCCAGCAGTGAAGGGCCCGGGGGTTTCGGCACTGAAGCTTTCTTT. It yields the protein CASSEGPGGFGTEAFF.

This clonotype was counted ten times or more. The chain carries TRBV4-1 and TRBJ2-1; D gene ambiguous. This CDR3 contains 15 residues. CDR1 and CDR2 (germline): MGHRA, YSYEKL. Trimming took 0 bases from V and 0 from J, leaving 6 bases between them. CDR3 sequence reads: CASSQDVSSYNEQFF. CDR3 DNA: TGCGCCAGCAGCCAAGACGTTAGCTCCTACAATGAGCAGTTCTTC.

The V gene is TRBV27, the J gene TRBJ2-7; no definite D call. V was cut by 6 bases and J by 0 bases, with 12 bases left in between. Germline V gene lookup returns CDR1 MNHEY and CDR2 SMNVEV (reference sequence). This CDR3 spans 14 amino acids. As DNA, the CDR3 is TGTGCCAGCAGCCCCGACCTAAGCTCCTACGAGCAGTACTTC. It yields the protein CASSPDLSSYEQYF.

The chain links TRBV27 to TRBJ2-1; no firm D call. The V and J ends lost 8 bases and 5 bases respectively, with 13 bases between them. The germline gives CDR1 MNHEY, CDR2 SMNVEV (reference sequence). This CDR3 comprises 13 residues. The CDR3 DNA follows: TGTGCCAGCGCCCACTCTCTCAACAATGAGCAGTTCTTC. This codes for CASAHSLNNEQFF.

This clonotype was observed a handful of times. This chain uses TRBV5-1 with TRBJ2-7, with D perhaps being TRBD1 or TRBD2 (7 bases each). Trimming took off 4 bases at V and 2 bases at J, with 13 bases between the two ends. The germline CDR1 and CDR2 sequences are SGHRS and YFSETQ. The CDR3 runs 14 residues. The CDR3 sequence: CASSPGGGPYEQYV. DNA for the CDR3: TGCGCCAGCAGCCCAGGGGGGGGCCCCTACGAGCAGTACGTC.